This TCR beta chain stems from a study of blood T cell repertoires in COVID-19. Study in general: Acute-phase and convalescent COVID-19 samples originated in the United States, Italy and Spain. T cells, B-cell-depleted T cells, or PBMCs provided the cDNA or gDNA that served as material.

Germline V gene data show CDR1 as SEHNR and CDR2 as FQNEAQ (reference sequence). This CDR3 contains 13 residues. V was shortened by 1 base and J by 7 bases, with 10 bases between the two germline ends. Per the authors' pipeline: Amplification with reference gene primers provided the estimates of nucleated cell counts. The table came from immunoSEQ multiplex PCR; TCRdb's copy has only in-frame clones and leaves some out. V and J calls and clone size are those listed in that table; D and trimming were worked out from the DNA. Here the sample spans approximately 60,000 clones, roughly 83% being singletons.

The chain is built from TRBV7-9 and TRBJ1-2; D remains unclear. This receptor was taken from a man in his 70s with active COVID-19. The material sequenced was peripheral blood. CDR3 residues: CASSLVSGIGYTF. As DNA, the CDR3 is TGTGCCAGCAGCTTAGTATCGGGAATTGGCTACACCTTC.